In this sample, the clone carrying this T cell receptor beta chain turned up many times. Its antigen is unknown. These data come from a study of blood T cells in healthy people across ages. Study findings and constraints: The unknown donor CMV status may have confounded expanded clonotype changes.

Healthy Caucasian individuals from Russia aged about 6 to 90 were enrolled as donors. Primed by a sample-barcoded 5' primer and a J-beta primer mix, a second PCR proceeded for about 7 to 11 cycles. One entry per CDR3 protein, called by TCRdb with MiXCR from the 5' RACE reads. Among around 1.7 million distinct CDR3 sequences listed, about 30% were seen once. V was clipped by 1 base and J by 3 bases, with 16 bases between them. CDR3 length: 16 amino acids. The V gene's germline CDR1 is SEHNR and CDR2 FQNEAQ (reference sequence). The chain has TRBV7-9 and TRBJ2-7, with D perhaps TRBD2 (6 bases). Material for sequencing was blood. This TCR was recovered from a woman aged 25 to 45 in good health. CDR3 loop: CASSLVPGTEDYEQYF. The CDR3 DNA follows: TGTGCCAGCAGCTTAGTACCCGGGACTGAAGACTACGAGCAGTACTTC.